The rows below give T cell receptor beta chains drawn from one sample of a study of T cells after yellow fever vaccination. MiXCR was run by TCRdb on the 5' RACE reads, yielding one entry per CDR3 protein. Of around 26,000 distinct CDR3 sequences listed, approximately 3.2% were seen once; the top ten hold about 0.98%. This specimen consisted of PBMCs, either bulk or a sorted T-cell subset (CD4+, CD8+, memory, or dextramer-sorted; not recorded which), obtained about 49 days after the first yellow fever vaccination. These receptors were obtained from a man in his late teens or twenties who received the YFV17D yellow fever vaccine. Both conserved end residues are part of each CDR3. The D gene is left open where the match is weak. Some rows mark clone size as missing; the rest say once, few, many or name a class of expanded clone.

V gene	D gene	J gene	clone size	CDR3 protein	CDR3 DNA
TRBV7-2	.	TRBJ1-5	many	CASSPQGPYSNQPQHF	TGTGCCAGCAGCCCTCAGGGCCCGTATAGCAATCAGCCCCAGCATTTT
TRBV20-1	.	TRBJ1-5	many	CSATGRGNQPQHF	TGCAGTGCCACGGGGCGGGGCAATCAGCCCCAGCATTTT
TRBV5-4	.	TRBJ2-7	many	CASSPGGVRAYEQYF	TGTGCCAGCAGCCCGGGTGGGGTCCGGGCCTACGAGCAGTACTTC
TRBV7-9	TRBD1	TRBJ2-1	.	CASSSTATGASYNEQFF	TGTGCCAGCAGCTCAACAGCGACAGGGGCCTCCTACAATGAGCAGTTCTTC
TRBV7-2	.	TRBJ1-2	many	CASSPRQPTSGYTF	TGTGCCAGCAGCCCCAGACAGCCTACTTCCGGCTACACCTTC
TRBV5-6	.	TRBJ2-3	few	CASSWGSGSITDTQYF	TGTGCCAGCAGCTGGGGAAGTGGGTCGATCACAGATACGCAGTATTTT
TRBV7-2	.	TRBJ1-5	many	CASSFDGGYQPQHF	TGTGCCAGCAGCTTCGACGGGGGCTATCAGCCCCAGCATTTT
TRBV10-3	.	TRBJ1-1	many	CAINHGRGTEAFF	TGTGCCATCAACCATGGTAGGGGGACTGAAGCTTTCTTT
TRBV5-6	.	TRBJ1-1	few	CASSHRGWGNTEAFF	TGTGCCAGCAGCCACCGAGGATGGGGAAACACTGAAGCTTTCTTT
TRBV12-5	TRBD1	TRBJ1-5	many	CASGALTGQGTPPIRPQHF	TGTGCTAGTGGTGCCCTGACCGGACAGGGGACGCCTCCAATTCGGCCCCAGCATTTT
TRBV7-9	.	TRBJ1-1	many	CASSRGLLNTEAFF	TGTGCCAGCAGCCGCGGACTCCTAAACACTGAAGCTTTCTTT
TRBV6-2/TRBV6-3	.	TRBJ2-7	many	CASSSTSVGRAYEQYF	TGTGCCAGCAGTTCCACTTCGGTCGGTAGGGCCTACGAGCAGTACTTC
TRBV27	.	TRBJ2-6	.	CASSLASSGANVLTF	TGTGCCAGCAGTTTAGCCAGCTCTGGGGCCAACGTCCTGACTTTC
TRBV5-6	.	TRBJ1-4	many	CASSLEPGRTNEKLFF	TGTGCCAGCAGCTTAGAGCCGGGACGGACAAATGAAAAACTGTTTTTT
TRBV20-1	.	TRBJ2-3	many	CSARSPGFKGGTDTQYF	TGCAGTGCTAGAAGTCCAGGATTCAAGGGAGGCACAGATACGCAGTATTTT
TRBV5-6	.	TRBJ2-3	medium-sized	CASSFPQDTQYF	TGTGCCAGCAGCTTCCCACAAGATACGCAGTATTTT
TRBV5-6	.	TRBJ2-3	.	CASSPGRRTDTQYF	TGTGCCAGCAGCCCCGGGCGGCGCACAGATACGCAGTATTTT
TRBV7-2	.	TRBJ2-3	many	CASSRRGAPDTQYF	TGTGCCAGTAGCCGGAGGGGGGCCCCGGATACGCAGTATTTT
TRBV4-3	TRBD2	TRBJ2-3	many	CASSHTSGGVLDTQYF	TGCGCCAGCAGCCACACTAGCGGGGGGGTGTTAGATACGCAGTATTTT
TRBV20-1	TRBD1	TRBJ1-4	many	CSASDNRGNEKLFF	TGCAGTGCTAGTGATAACAGGGGCAATGAAAAACTGTTTTTT
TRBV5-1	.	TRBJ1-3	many	CASSFRSGNTIYF	TGCGCCAGCAGCTTCCGCTCTGGAAACACCATATATTTT
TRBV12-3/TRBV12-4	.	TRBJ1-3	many	CASSLIGPASGNTIYF	TGTGCCAGCAGTTTAATAGGCCCTGCTTCTGGAAACACCATATATTTT
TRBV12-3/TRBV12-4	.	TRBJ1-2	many	CASSSPQMGYGYTF	TGTGCCAGCAGTTCTCCCCAGATGGGCTATGGCTACACCTTC
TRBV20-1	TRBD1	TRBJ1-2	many	CSASLDRSYGYTF	TGCAGTGCTAGTCTGGACAGGAGCTATGGCTACACCTTC
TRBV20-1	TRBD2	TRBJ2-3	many	CSARGTSGGVDTQYF	TGCAGTGCTAGAGGGACTAGCGGGGGTGTAGATACGCAGTATTTT
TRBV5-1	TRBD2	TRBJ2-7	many	CASSFPGTSGGTTYEQYF	TGCGCCAGCAGCTTCCCTGGGACTAGCGGGGGAACCACCTACGAGCAGTACTTC
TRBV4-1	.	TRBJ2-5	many	CASSQEYSGQETQYF	TGCGCCAGCAGCCAAGAATATTCCGGACAAGAGACCCAGTACTTC
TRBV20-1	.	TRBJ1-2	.	CSALSSLQGGRGYTF	TGCAGTGCGCTAAGTAGTCTGCAGGGCGGTAGGGGCTACACCTTC
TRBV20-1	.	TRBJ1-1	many	CSAERAAEAFF	TGCAGTGCCGAACGAGCCGCAGAAGCTTTCTTT
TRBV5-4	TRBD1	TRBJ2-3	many	CASRPGQSRSTDTQYF	TGTGCCAGCAGACCGGGACAGTCACGTAGCACAGATACGCAGTATTTT
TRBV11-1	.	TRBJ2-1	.	CASSAAGGFENEQFF	TGTGCCAGCAGCGCCGCCGGGGGTTTTGAGAATGAGCAGTTCTTC
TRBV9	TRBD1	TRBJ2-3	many	CASSVGTGGSADTQYF	TGTGCCAGCAGCGTAGGAACAGGGGGGTCCGCAGATACGCAGTATTTT
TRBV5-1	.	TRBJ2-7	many	CASSFVTLGYEQYF	TGCGCCAGCAGCTTTGTAACGCTTGGATACGAGCAGTACTTC
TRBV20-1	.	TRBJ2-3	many	CSAKEGADTQYF	TGCAGTGCTAAGGAGGGGGCCGATACGCAGTATTTT
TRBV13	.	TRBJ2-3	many	CASSLGLGDTQYF	TGTGCCAGCAGCTTAGGCCTCGGAGATACGCAGTATTTT
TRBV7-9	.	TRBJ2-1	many	CASSFDRISYNEQFF	TGTGCCAGCAGCTTTGACAGGATCTCCTACAATGAGCAGTTCTTC
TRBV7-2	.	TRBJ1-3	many	CASTSWDTIYF	TGTGCCAGCACCTCGTGGGACACCATATATTTT
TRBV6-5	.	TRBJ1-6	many	CASRPDGANSPLHF	TGTGCCAGCAGGCCGGACGGAGCTAATTCACCCCTCCACTTT
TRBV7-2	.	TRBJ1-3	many	CASSSEAGNTIYF	TGTGCCAGCAGCTCCGAGGCGGGAAACACCATATATTTT
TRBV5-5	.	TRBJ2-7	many	CASSPRTVPYEQYF	TGTGCCAGCAGCCCCCGGACGGTTCCCTACGAGCAGTACTTC
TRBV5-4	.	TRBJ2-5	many	CASSLGAEKETQYF	TGTGCCAGCAGCTTGGGAGCGGAAAAGGAGACCCAGTACTTC
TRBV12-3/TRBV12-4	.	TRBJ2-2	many	CASSFSVAENTGELFF	TGTGCCAGCAGTTTTAGTGTGGCAGAGAACACCGGGGAGCTGTTTTTT
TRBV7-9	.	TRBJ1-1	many	CASSLVEGNVAFF	TGTGCCAGCAGCTTAGTAGAAGGGAATGTCGCTTTCTTT
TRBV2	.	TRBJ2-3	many	CASSNRRSTDTQYF	TGTGCCAGCAGTAATAGGAGGAGCACAGATACGCAGTATTTT
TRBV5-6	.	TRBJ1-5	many	CASSLTGKSQPQHF	TGTGCCAGCAGCTTGACAGGGAAGAGTCAGCCCCAGCATTTT
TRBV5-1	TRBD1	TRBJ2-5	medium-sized	CASSPGQGWETQYF	TGCGCCAGCAGCCCCGGACAGGGATGGGAGACCCAGTACTTC
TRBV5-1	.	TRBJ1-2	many	CASSLRQGDVYTF	TGCGCCAGCAGCTTGCGGCAGGGAGATGTCTACACCTTC
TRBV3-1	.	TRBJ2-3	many	CASSQDRGAFTDTQYF	TGTGCCAGCAGCCAAGATCGGGGGGCCTTTACAGATACGCAGTATTTT
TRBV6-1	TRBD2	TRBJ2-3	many	CASRIGGGTDTQYF	TGTGCCAGCAGGATTGGGGGGGGCACAGATACGCAGTATTTT
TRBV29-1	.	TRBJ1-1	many	CSGASTEAFF	TGCAGCGGGGCGAGCACTGAAGCTTTCTTT
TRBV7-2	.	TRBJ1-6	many	CASKTDGGFSPLHF	TGTGCCAGCAAAACCGATGGAGGGTTTTCACCCCTCCACTTT
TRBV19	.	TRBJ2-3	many	CASSQWTRGRDTQYF	TGTGCCAGTAGTCAGTGGACTAGGGGGAGAGATACGCAGTATTTT
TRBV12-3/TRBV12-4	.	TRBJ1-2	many	CASSLSVGGISGYTF	TGTGCCAGCAGTCTTTCTGTAGGGGGGATTTCTGGCTACACCTTC